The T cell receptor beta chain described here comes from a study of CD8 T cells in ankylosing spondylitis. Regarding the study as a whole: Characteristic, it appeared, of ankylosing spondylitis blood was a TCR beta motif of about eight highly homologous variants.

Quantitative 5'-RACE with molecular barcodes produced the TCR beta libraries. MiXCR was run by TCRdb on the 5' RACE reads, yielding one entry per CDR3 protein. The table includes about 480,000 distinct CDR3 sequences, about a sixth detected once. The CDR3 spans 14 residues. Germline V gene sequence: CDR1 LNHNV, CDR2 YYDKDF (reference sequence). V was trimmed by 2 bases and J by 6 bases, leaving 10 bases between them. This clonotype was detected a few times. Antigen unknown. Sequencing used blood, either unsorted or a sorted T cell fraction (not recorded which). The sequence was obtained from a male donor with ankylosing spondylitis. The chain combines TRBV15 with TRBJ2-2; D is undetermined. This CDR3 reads CATSRIYSPGELFF. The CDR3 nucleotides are TGTGCCACCAGCAGAATCTACAGTCCCGGGGAGCTGTTTTTT.